These T cell receptor beta chains were read from a single sample in a study of cytomegalovirus exposure and HLA in healthy donors. Generated by immunoSEQ multiplex PCR, the TCRdb table keeps only in-frame clones and is missing some. Among around 180,000 clones listed, around 80% were seen once. The sample was PBMCs. These receptors all stem from a boy aged 2 to 9 in good health and CMV-seronegative. Each CDR3 is given with its conserved first and last residue. D genes are given only for firm matches. Clone sizes are given selectively: once, few, many, or a class where the clone is expanded.

j_gene: TRBJ2-1
v_gene: TRBV14
d_gene: TRBD2
abundance: NA
CDR3nt: TGTGCCAGCAGCCTGGGGACTAGCGGGTTCAATGAGCAGTTCTTC
CDR3aa: CASSLGTSGFNEQFF

j_gene: TRBJ2-7
v_gene: TRBV20-1
d_gene: NA
abundance: NA
CDR3nt: TGCAGTGCTATACTAGTAGGCGAGCAGTACTTC
CDR3aa: CSAILVGEQYF

j_gene: TRBJ1-1
v_gene: TRBV5-1
d_gene: NA
abundance: NA
CDR3nt: TGCGCCAGCAGCTTTGTCGGGGAAGCTGAAGCTTTCTTT
CDR3aa: CASSFVGEAEAFF

j_gene: TRBJ2-1
v_gene: TRBV9
d_gene: NA
abundance: NA
CDR3nt: TGTGCCAGCAGCGTCGAAGTGAGCTCCTACAATGAGCAGTTCTTC
CDR3aa: CASSVEVSSYNEQFF

j_gene: TRBJ1-5
v_gene: TRBV27
d_gene: NA
abundance: NA
CDR3nt: TGTGCCAGCAGTCCCCGCGGGGTGAGCAATCAGCCCCAGCATTTT
CDR3aa: CASSPRGVSNQPQHF

j_gene: TRBJ2-1
v_gene: TRBV14
d_gene: TRBD2
abundance: NA
CDR3nt: TGTGCCAGCAGCCTACTAGGGAGCGGGGGGGCTGGTAATGAGCAGTTCTTC
CDR3aa: CASSLLGSGGAGNEQFF

j_gene: TRBJ2-7
v_gene: TRBV21-1
d_gene: NA
abundance: NA
CDR3nt: TGTGCCAGCAGCAAAGAGGGGACTAGAATGTCGGTGGGGGAGCAGTACTTC
CDR3aa: CASSKEGTRMSVGEQYF

j_gene: TRBJ2-2
v_gene: TRBV7-9
d_gene: TRBD1
abundance: NA
CDR3nt: TGTGCCAGCAGCTTAGGGACAGGGAGTTCTACCGGGGAGCTGTTTTTT
CDR3aa: CASSLGTGSSTGELFF

j_gene: TRBJ2-7
v_gene: TRBV11-3
d_gene: TRBD2
abundance: NA
CDR3nt: TGTGCCAGCAGCACCCCCAGACTAGCGGGAGCTCTACCCTACGAGCAGTACTTC
CDR3aa: CASSTPRLAGALPYEQYF

j_gene: TRBJ2-1
v_gene: TRBV9
d_gene: NA
abundance: NA
CDR3nt: TGTGCCAGCAGCCTTTATAGCGGAAGCTCCTACAATGAGCAGTTCTTC
CDR3aa: CASSLYSGSSYNEQFF

j_gene: TRBJ2-3
v_gene: TRBV10-3
d_gene: TRBD2
abundance: once
CDR3nt: TGTGCCCCCTATGGAGCGGGGGGCCCCAGAGATACGCAGTATTTT
CDR3aa: CAPYGAGGPRDTQYF

j_gene: TRBJ2-7
v_gene: TRBV5-1
d_gene: TRBD2
abundance: NA
CDR3nt: TGCGCCAGCAGCTTGGGCACACCAAACGGGGGACTAGCGGGAGTATCCTACGAGCAGTACTTC
CDR3aa: CASSLGTPNGGLAGVSYEQYF

j_gene: TRBJ1-1
v_gene: TRBV11-2
d_gene: NA
abundance: NA
CDR3nt: TGTGCCAGCAGCCCCCCGGCGGGGAATGAAGCTTTCTTT
CDR3aa: CASSPPAGNEAFF

j_gene: TRBJ1-6
v_gene: TRBV2
d_gene: NA
abundance: NA
CDR3nt: TGTGCCAGCGTTGGGGAGTCACCCCTCCACTTT
CDR3aa: CASVGESPLHF

j_gene: TRBJ1-2
v_gene: TRBV15
d_gene: TRBD1
abundance: NA
CDR3nt: TGTGCCACCAGCAGAGATTATGAGACAGGGGCAGGCTACACCTTC
CDR3aa: CATSRDYETGAGYTF

j_gene: TRBJ2-3
v_gene: TRBV5-4
d_gene: TRBD2
abundance: NA
CDR3nt: TGTGCCAGCAGCCCATTGGCGGGAGAGATCACAGATACGCAGTATTTT
CDR3aa: CASSPLAGEITDTQYF

j_gene: TRBJ1-4
v_gene: TRBV5-1
d_gene: NA
abundance: NA
CDR3nt: TGCGCCAGCAGCTTGGGGCGCGGTGAGGGTGAAAAACTGTTTTTT
CDR3aa: CASSLGRGEGEKLFF

j_gene: TRBJ2-2
v_gene: TRBV7-6
d_gene: TRBD2
abundance: NA
CDR3nt: TGTGCCAGCAGCTTACGAGCGGGAGGGATATCGACCGGGGAGCTGTTTTTT
CDR3aa: CASSLRAGGISTGELFF

j_gene: TRBJ1-6
v_gene: TRBV4-1
d_gene: NA
abundance: NA
CDR3nt: TGCGCCAGCAGCCAAGAGGAGTGGGGCACGAATTCACCCCTCCACTTT
CDR3aa: CASSQEEWGTNSPLHF

j_gene: TRBJ1-2
v_gene: TRBV19
d_gene: TRBD1
abundance: once
CDR3nt: TGTGCCACCAACCTACAGGGGGCGACCTATGGCTACACCTTC
CDR3aa: CATNLQGATYGYTF

j_gene: TRBJ2-2
v_gene: TRBV2
d_gene: NA
abundance: NA
CDR3nt: TGTGCCAGCAGCAGGGGACCCGGGGAGCTGTTTTTT
CDR3aa: CASSRGPGELFF

j_gene: TRBJ2-3
v_gene: TRBV6-5
d_gene: NA
abundance: NA
CDR3nt: TGTGCCAGCAGTTACCGAGGGAGAGATACGCAGTATTTT
CDR3aa: CASSYRGRDTQYF

j_gene: TRBJ2-2
v_gene: TRBV4-2
d_gene: NA
abundance: NA
CDR3nt: TGTGCCAGCAGTCAAGAGAAAGCCTCCGGGGAGCTGTTTTTT
CDR3aa: CASSQEKASGELFF

j_gene: TRBJ1-5
v_gene: TRBV7-9
d_gene: TRBD1
abundance: NA
CDR3nt: TGTGCCAGCAGCGGTAGCGGTTTTTTAGGACAGGGGAGTCAGCCCCAGCATTTT
CDR3aa: CASSGSGFLGQGSQPQHF

j_gene: TRBJ2-1
v_gene: TRBV7-9
d_gene: NA
abundance: NA
CDR3nt: TGTGCCAGCAGCTTAGTCGGGAACAATGAGCAGTTCTTC
CDR3aa: CASSLVGNNEQFF

j_gene: TRBJ1-2
v_gene: TRBV5-1
d_gene: NA
abundance: NA
CDR3nt: TGCGCCAGCAGCCGTACGGCTGGAGACTATGGCTACACCTTC
CDR3aa: CASSRTAGDYGYTF

j_gene: TRBJ1-2
v_gene: TRBV28
d_gene: TRBD1
abundance: NA
CDR3nt: TGTGCCAGCAGTGTCGACAGGGACTATGGCTACACCTTC
CDR3aa: CASSVDRDYGYTF

j_gene: TRBJ2-7
v_gene: TRBV5-4
d_gene: TRBD2
abundance: NA
CDR3nt: TGTGCCAGCAGCTTGGTTAGTAGCGGGAGATTGGAGCAGTACTTC
CDR3aa: CASSLVSSGRLEQYF

j_gene: TRBJ2-3
v_gene: TRBV7-2
d_gene: NA
abundance: NA
CDR3nt: TGTGCCAGCAGCTTATATTGGGGCGGGGCAAGCACAGATACGCAGTATTTT
CDR3aa: CASSLYWGGASTDTQYF

j_gene: TRBJ1-5
v_gene: TRBV19
d_gene: NA
abundance: NA
CDR3nt: TGTGCCAGTACCATAGGGGGTCAGCCCCAGCATTTT
CDR3aa: CASTIGGQPQHF

j_gene: TRBJ2-1
v_gene: TRBV6-6
d_gene: NA
abundance: NA
CDR3nt: TGTGCCAGCCGAAACTTTGATGAGCAGTTCTTC
CDR3aa: CASRNFDEQFF

j_gene: TRBJ1-2
v_gene: TRBV4-2
d_gene: TRBD1
abundance: NA
CDR3nt: TGTGCCAGCAGCCAAGATGGGACAGGGAACTATGGCTACACCTTC
CDR3aa: CASSQDGTGNYGYTF

j_gene: TRBJ2-3
v_gene: TRBV5-6
d_gene: NA
abundance: few
CDR3nt: TGTGCCAGCAGCTTGGGGCGGGGACGTTATTCTAGCACAGATACGCAGTATTTT
CDR3aa: CASSLGRGRYSSTDTQYF

j_gene: TRBJ2-7
v_gene: TRBV5-1
d_gene: TRBD2
abundance: NA
CDR3nt: TGCGCCAGCAGCTTGCTGGCGGGGGCCTACGAGCAGTACTTC
CDR3aa: CASSLLAGAYEQYF

j_gene: TRBJ1-5
v_gene: TRBV30
d_gene: NA
abundance: few
CDR3nt: TGTGCCTGGAGTGTACGGACGGGGGATCAGCCCCAGCATTTT
CDR3aa: CAWSVRTGDQPQHF

j_gene: TRBJ1-2
v_gene: TRBV5-6
d_gene: NA
abundance: NA
CDR3nt: TGTGCCAGCAGCTTTCAGGGAGGCTATGGCTACACCTTC
CDR3aa: CASSFQGGYGYTF

j_gene: TRBJ2-7
v_gene: TRBV7-9
d_gene: NA
abundance: NA
CDR3nt: TGTTCCAGCAGCCCCCTAGATTACGAGCAGTACTTC
CDR3aa: CSSSPLDYEQYF

j_gene: TRBJ1-1
v_gene: TRBV6-6
d_gene: TRBD1
abundance: NA
CDR3nt: TGTGCCAGCAGCCCAGGACCACAGGGGATCGCTTTCTTT
CDR3aa: CASSPGPQGIAFF

j_gene: TRBJ1-3
v_gene: TRBV4-2
d_gene: NA
abundance: NA
CDR3nt: TGTGCCAGCAGCCAAGATTGGGTAACTAGAAGAAACACCATATATTTT
CDR3aa: CASSQDWVTRRNTIYF

j_gene: TRBJ1-3
v_gene: TRBV28
d_gene: TRBD1
abundance: few
CDR3nt: TGTGCCAGCAGTCGACAGGGAGGAAACACCATATATTTT
CDR3aa: CASSRQGGNTIYF

j_gene: TRBJ1-2
v_gene: TRBV5-4
d_gene: TRBD1
abundance: NA
CDR3nt: TGTGCCAGCAGCGACAGGGTAAACTATGGCTACACCTTC
CDR3aa: CASSDRVNYGYTF

j_gene: TRBJ2-5
v_gene: TRBV6-5
d_gene: NA
abundance: NA
CDR3nt: TGTGCCAGCAGTCAGGGAGAGACCCAGTACTTC
CDR3aa: CASSQGETQYF